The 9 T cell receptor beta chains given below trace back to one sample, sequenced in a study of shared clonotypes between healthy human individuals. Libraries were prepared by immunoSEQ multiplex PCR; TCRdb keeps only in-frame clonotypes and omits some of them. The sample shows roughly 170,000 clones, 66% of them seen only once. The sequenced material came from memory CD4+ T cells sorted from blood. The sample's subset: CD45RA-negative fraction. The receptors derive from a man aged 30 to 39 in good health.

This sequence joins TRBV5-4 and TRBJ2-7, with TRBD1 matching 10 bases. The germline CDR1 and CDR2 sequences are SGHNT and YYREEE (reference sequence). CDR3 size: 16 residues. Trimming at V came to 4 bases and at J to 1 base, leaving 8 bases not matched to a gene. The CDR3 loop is CASSVRQGARSYEQYF. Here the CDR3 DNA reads TGTGCCAGCAGCGTAAGACAGGGGGCGAGGTCCTACGAGCAGTACTTC.

The CDR3 here is CTSSQRGRETQYF. CDR3 nucleotides: TGCACCAGCAGCCAACGGGGGCGGGAGACCCAGTACTTC. The V gene is TRBV1, the J gene TRBJ2-5. TRBV1 constitutes a pseudogene. The CDR3 contains 13 residues.

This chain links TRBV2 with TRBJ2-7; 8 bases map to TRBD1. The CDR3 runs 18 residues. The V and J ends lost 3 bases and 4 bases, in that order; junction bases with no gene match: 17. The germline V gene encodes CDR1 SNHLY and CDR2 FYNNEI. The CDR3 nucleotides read TGTGCCAGCAGTGACGGAGGCTCGTGGACAGGGCAGGGGTACGAGCAGTACTTC. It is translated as CASSDGGSWTGQGYEQYF.

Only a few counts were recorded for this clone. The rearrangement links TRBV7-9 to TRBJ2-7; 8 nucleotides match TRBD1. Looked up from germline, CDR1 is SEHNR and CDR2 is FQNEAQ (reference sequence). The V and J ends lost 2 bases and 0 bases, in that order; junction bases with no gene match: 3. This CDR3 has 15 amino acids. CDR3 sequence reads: CASSLRTGTSYEQYF. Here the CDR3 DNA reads TGTGCCAGCAGCTTAAGGACAGGGACCTCCTACGAGCAGTACTTC.

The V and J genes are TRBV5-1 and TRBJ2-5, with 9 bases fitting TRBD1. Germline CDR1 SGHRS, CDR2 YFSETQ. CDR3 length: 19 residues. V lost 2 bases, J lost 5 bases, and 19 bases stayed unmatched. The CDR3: CASSFTGTGMVAGGETQYF. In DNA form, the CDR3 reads TGCGCCAGCAGCTTCACCGGGACAGGGATGGTAGCGGGCGGTGAGACCCAGTACTTC.

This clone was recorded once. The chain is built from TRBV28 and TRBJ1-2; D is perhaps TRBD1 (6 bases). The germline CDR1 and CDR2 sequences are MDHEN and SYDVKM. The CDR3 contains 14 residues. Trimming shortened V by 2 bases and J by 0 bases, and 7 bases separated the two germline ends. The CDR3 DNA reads TGTGCCAGCAGTTTAGGGACAACTAACTATGGCTACACCTTC. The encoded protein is CASSLGTTNYGYTF.

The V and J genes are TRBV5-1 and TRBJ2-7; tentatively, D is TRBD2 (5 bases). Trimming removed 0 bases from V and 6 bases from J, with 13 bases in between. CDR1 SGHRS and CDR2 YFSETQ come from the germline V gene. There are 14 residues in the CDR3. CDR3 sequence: CASSLGGSGLEQYF. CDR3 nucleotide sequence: TGCGCCAGCAGCTTGGGAGGGAGTGGTCTCGAGCAGTACTTC.

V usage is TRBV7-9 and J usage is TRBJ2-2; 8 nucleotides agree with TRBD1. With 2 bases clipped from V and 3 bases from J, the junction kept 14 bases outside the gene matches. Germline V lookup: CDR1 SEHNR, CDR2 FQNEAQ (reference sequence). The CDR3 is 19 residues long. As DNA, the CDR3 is TGTGCCAGCAGCTTATACGATTGGAGACGGACAGGGCACACCGGGGAGCTGTTTTTT. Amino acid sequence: CASSLYDWRRTGHTGELFF.

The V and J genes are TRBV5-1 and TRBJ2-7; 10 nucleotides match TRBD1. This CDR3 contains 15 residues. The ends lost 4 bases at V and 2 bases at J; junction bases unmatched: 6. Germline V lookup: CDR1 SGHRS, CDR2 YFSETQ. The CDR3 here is CASSGTGVGPYEQYF. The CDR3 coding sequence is TGCGCCAGCAGCGGGACAGGGGTCGGGCCCTACGAGCAGTACTTC.